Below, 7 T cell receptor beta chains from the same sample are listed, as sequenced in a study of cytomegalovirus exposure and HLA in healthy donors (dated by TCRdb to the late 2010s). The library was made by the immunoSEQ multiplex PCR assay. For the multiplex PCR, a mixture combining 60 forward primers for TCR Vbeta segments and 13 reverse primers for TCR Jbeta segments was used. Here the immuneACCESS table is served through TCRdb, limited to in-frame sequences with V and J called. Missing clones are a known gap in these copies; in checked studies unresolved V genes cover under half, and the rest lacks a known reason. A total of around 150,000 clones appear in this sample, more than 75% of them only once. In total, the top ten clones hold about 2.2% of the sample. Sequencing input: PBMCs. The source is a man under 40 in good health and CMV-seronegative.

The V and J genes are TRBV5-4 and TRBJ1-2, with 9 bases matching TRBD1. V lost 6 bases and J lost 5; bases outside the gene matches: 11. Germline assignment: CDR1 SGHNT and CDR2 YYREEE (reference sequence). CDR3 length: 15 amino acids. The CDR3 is CASTFTGTGFYGYTF. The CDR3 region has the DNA TGTGCCAGCACCTTTACCGGGACAGGGTTTTATGGCTACACCTTC.

CDR3 amino acids: CASSQGTGGSGELFF. The CDR3 bases are TGCGCCAGCAGCCAGGGGACAGGGGGCTCCGGGGAGCTGTTTTTT. This chain connects TRBV5-1 to TRBJ2-2; TRBD1 matches at 12 bases. Germline CDR1 SGHRS, CDR2 YFSETQ. The junction had 4 bases not matched to a gene; V was cut back by 4 bases and J by 6 bases. This CDR3 is 15 amino acids long.

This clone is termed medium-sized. CDR3 coding DNA: TGTGCCAGCAGCCAAGTGTTTGGCGGGAGCAATGAGCAGTTCTTC. Translation: CASSQVFGGSNEQFF. This chain links TRBV4-2 with TRBJ2-1; 7 positions agree with TRBD2. The CDR3 has 15 amino acids. In germline, CDR1 is LGHNA, CDR2 YNFKEQ. J was trimmed by 6 bases and V by 1 base; bases with no gene match: 6.

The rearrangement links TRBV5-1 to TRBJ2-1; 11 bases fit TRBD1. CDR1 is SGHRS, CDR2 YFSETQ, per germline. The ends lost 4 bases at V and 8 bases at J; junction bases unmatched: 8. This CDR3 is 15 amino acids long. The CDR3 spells CASSPGGTGGYEQFF. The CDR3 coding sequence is TGCGCCAGCAGCCCTGGGGGGACAGGGGGTTATGAGCAGTTCTTC.

CDR3 sequence: CASSSPKTGRYGYTF. The CDR3 region has the DNA TGTGCCAGCAGTTCCCCAAAAACAGGCCGATATGGCTACACCTTC. This sequence joins TRBV27 and TRBJ1-2; D might be TRBD1 (5 bases). Trimming left V 4 bases short and J 5 bases short, with 17 bases between. The CDR3 extends over 15 amino acids. Germline lookup yields CDR1 MNHEY and CDR2 SMNVEV (reference sequence).

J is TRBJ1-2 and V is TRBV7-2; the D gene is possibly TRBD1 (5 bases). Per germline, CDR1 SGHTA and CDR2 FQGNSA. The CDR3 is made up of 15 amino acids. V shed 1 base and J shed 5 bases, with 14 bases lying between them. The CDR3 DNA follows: TGTGCCAGCAGCTTAGAGATCCGGGGGGTTTATGGCTACACCTTC. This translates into CASSLEIRGVYGYTF.

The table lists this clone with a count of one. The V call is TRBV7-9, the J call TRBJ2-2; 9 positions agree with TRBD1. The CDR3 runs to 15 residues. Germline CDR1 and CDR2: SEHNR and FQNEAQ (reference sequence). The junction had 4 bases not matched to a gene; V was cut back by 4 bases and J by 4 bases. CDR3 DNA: TGTGCCAGCAGCTCCCGGACAGGGGCCACCGGGGAGCTGTTTTTT. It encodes CASSSRTGATGELFF.